Presented here are 12 T cell receptor beta chains from one specimen sequenced in a study of Graves' ophthalmopathy and Graves' hyperthyroidism. Amplified material comprised TCR beta CDR3 regions derived from RNA transcripts. The first-round RT-PCR employed HTBI primers together with the Qiagen OneStep RT-PCR kit. A multiplex PCR was then performed as the second round. TCRdb re-analysed the multiplex PCR reads in MiXCR, keeping a single row per CDR3 protein. This sample yields 400,000 or so distinct CDR3 sequences, of which 17% are seen a single time; 2.4% belongs to the top ten. The specimen sequenced was peripheral blood. The receptor set was obtained from an adult woman with stable Graves' hyperthyroidism.

This clonotype has at least ten counts. V is TRBV19 and J is TRBJ2-5; D is possibly TRBD1 (5 bases). Trimming cost V 4 bases and J 2 bases, with 17 bases left between them. The CDR3 is 16 residues long. The germline V gene has CDR1 LNHDA and CDR2 SQIVND (reference sequence). The CDR3 is CASSRTRTESQETQYF. The CDR3 DNA is TGTGCCAGTAGTAGGACAAGGACGGAAAGTCAAGAGACCCAGTACTTC.

This chain uses TRBV4-2 with TRBJ2-5; 8 bases align to TRBD2. V lost 4 bases, J lost 3 bases, and 10 bases stayed unmatched. This CDR3 region has 16 residues. The germline CDR1 and CDR2 sequences are LGHNA and YNFKEQ. The CDR3 sequence: CASSPMKGTSEETQYF. CDR3 DNA: TGTGCCAGCAGCCCGATGAAGGGGACTAGTGAAGAGACCCAGTACTTC.

This clonotype showed up many times. This chain joins TRBV6-6 and TRBJ2-7, with D perhaps matching TRBD2 (7 bases). Trimming cost V 7 bases and J 2 bases, with 15 bases left between them. CDR3 length: 14 residues. Germline CDR1 and CDR2: MNHNY and SVGAGI (reference sequence). CDR3 amino acids: CASTVTGGPYEQYF. In nucleotides, the CDR3 is TGTGCCAGCACGGTCACGGGGGGCCCCTACGAGCAGTACTTC.

This clonotype showed up many times. This chain uses TRBV28 with TRBJ2-5; 9 bases fit TRBD1. The CDR3 spans 15 residues. Germline V CDR1 and CDR2: MDHEN, SYDVKM. Trimming at V came to 6 bases and at J to 5 bases, leaving 10 bases not matched to a gene. DNA for the CDR3: TGTGCCAGCAGCTCCGGGACAGGGACTGCGGAGACCCAGTACTTC. Amino acid sequence: CASSSGTGTAETQYF.

This clonotype was seen at least ten times. This sequence joins TRBV5-1 and TRBJ1-3, with TRBD1 matching over 9 bases. V lost 0 bases, J lost 2 bases, and 0 bases stayed unmatched. Germline V gene data show CDR1 as SGHRS and CDR2 as YFSETQ. The CDR3 consists of 15 residues. DNA for the CDR3: TGCGCCAGCAGCTTGGACAGGGGGCCTGGAAACACCATATATTTT. It yields the protein CASSLDRGPGNTIYF.

In regard to this clonotype: This sequence may be a read error, since a much larger clone differs from it by one base. The chain links TRBV28 to TRBJ2-5; D unresolved. This CDR3 spans 14 amino acids. The germline V gene encodes CDR1 MDHEN and CDR2 SYDVKM. The CDR3 sequence is CAGSIPPNQETQYF. In DNA form, the CDR3 reads TGTGCCGGCAGTATCCCACCAAACCAAGAGACCCAGTACTTC.

This clonotype was counted ten times or more. The chain uses TRBV11-2 and TRBJ2-7, with TRBD1 as a possible D gene (7 bases). This CDR3 region has 14 residues. CDR1 and CDR2 (germline): SGHAT, FQNNGV. Trimming cost V 1 base and J 7 bases, with 14 bases left between them. In DNA form, the CDR3 reads TGTGCCAGCAGCTTAGGGCAGGGGGGTTTTGAGCAGTACTTC. This translates into CASSLGQGGFEQYF.

This chain uses TRBV12-3 or TRBV12-4 with TRBJ1-5; D call uncertain. Deletions cut 4 bases from V and 7 bases from J, with 11 bases between. This CDR3 spans 13 amino acids. The CDR3 region has the DNA TGTGCCAGCAGTTCTGGGTTGGGACAGCCCCAGCATTTT. It specifies CASSSGLGQPQHF.

The table lists this clonotype with many counts. The J gene is TRBJ1-4, the V gene TRBV27; D gene uncertain. The germline V and J ends were trimmed by 6 bases and 8 bases, with 16 bases remaining between them. Germline V CDR1 and CDR2: MNHEY, SMNVEV (reference sequence). The CDR3 covers 14 residues. The CDR3 region has the DNA TGTGCCAGCAGATCCGCGGACTTCAGAGAAAAACTGTTTTTT. This codes for CASRSADFREKLFF.

This clonotype was recorded at least ten times. The chain joins TRBV27 to TRBJ2-7; D is uncertain. The germline CDR1 and CDR2 sequences are MNHEY and SMNVEV (reference sequence). Between the trimmed V and J ends, which lost 2 bases and 1 base, there was a span of 9 bases. This CDR3 is 14 amino acids long. The CDR3 coding sequence is TGTGCCAGCAGTTTAAAATACGGATCCTACGAGCAGTACTTC. As protein: CASSLKYGSYEQYF.

This clonotype was detected ten times or more. The rearrangement joins TRBV6-7 to TRBJ1-5; a weak D match, TRBD1 (5 bases). TRBV6-7 is sorted into the ORF group, with uncertain function. The length of the CDR3 is 17 residues. V was trimmed by 0 bases and J by 5 bases, leaving 17 bases between them. The chain's CDR3 is CASSYSIRDSGYQPQHF. CDR3 coding DNA: TGTGCCAGCAGTTACTCGATTCGCGACAGCGGCTATCAGCCCCAGCATTTT.

The chain has TRBV7-2 and TRBJ1-2; D gene uncertain. CDR3 size: 12 residues. The germline V and J ends were trimmed by 1 base and 6 bases, with 6 bases remaining between them. Germline-derived CDR1 and CDR2 are SGHTA and FQGNSA. This CDR3 reads CASSLDGHGYTF. The CDR3, as DNA: TGTGCCAGCAGCTTAGATGGGCATGGCTACACCTTC. Drawing the rest from reference TRBV7-2 and TRBJ1-2, the complete variable domain is GAGVSQSPSNKVTEKGKDVELRCDPISGHTALYWYRQSLGQGLEFLIYFQGNSAPDKSGLPSDRFSAERTGGSVSTLTIQRTQQEDSAVYLCASSLDGHGYTFGSGTRLTVV.